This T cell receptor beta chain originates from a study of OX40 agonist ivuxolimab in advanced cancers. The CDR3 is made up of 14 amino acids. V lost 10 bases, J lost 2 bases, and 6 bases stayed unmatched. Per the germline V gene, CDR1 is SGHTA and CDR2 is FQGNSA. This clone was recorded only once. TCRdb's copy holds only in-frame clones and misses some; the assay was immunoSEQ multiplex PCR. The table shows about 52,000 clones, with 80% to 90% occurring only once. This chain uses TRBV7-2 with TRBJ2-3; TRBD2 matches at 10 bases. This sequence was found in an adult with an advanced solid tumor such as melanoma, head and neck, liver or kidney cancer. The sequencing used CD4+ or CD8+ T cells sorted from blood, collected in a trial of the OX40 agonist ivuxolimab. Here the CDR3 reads CATRTSGVTDTQYF. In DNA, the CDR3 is TGTGCCACCAGAACTAGCGGGGTCACAGATACGCAGTATTTT.